The rows below give T cell receptor beta chains drawn from one sample of a study of patients and donors after allogeneic stem cell transplantation. Via MiXCR, TCRdb re-called the RT-PCR reads, giving one row per CDR3 protein. The sample has 70,000 to 100,000 distinct CDR3 sequences, around 5% seen once; the top ten hold 2.6%. The specimen was blood, either unsorted or a sorted T cell fraction (not recorded which). These TCRs come from a human donor who was either an allogeneic HSCT recipient or a stem cell or donor lymphocyte infusion donor (not recorded which). It is not recorded whose cells these are; they may come from a transplant donor. Both conserved end residues are trimmed from each CDR3.

J gene: TRBJ2-4; V gene: TRBV6-1; CDR3 protein: ASSDPPGAKNIQY
J gene: TRBJ1-6; V gene: TRBV6-1; CDR3 protein: ASTHPLQAYNSPLH
J gene: TRBJ2-5; V gene: TRBV4-1; CDR3 protein: ASSLGSGETQY
J gene: TRBJ2-4; V gene: TRBV20-1; CDR3 protein: SALGRGNIQY
J gene: TRBJ2-3; V gene: TRBV6-4; CDR3 protein: ASSAGGDTDTQY
J gene: TRBJ1-2; V gene: TRBV5-1; CDR3 protein: ASSLEVGGNYGYT
J gene: TRBJ2-5; V gene: TRBV5-5; CDR3 protein: ASSRPSGSVGETQY
J gene: TRBJ2-7; V gene: TRBV2; CDR3 protein: ASSANNIGGFTYEQY
J gene: TRBJ2-1; V gene: TRBV7-9; CDR3 protein: ASSPPLRLAGRDEQF
J gene: TRBJ2-3; V gene: TRBV29-1; CDR3 protein: SVGEGFTDTQY
J gene: TRBJ1-1; V gene: TRBV5-1; CDR3 protein: ASSYERITEAF
J gene: TRBJ2-7; V gene: TRBV4-2; CDR3 protein: ASSQDLDSSYEQY
J gene: TRBJ1-2; V gene: TRBV6-2/TRBV6-3; CDR3 protein: ASSDGTLGGYT
J gene: TRBJ1-5; V gene: TRBV7-2; CDR3 protein: ASSLEGGFNQPQH
J gene: TRBJ2-1; V gene: TRBV28; CDR3 protein: ASNAGYIGEQF
J gene: TRBJ2-1; V gene: TRBV18; CDR3 protein: ASSPRRGNLEF
J gene: TRBJ1-2; V gene: TRBV20-1; CDR3 protein: SASGNRVFGYT
J gene: TRBJ2-3; V gene: TRBV5-1; CDR3 protein: ASSLNPGLGTDTQY
J gene: TRBJ2-5; V gene: TRBV7-9; CDR3 protein: ASSLSGGQETQY
J gene: TRBJ2-7; V gene: TRBV20-1; CDR3 protein: SARRAGADEQY
J gene: TRBJ2-3; V gene: TRBV5-6; CDR3 protein: ASSLVDPGRNTQY
J gene: TRBJ2-5; V gene: TRBV9; CDR3 protein: ASSRGEVGGTQY
J gene: TRBJ2-1; V gene: TRBV5-6; CDR3 protein: ASSLSASGRALEF
J gene: TRBJ1-1; V gene: TRBV10-2; CDR3 protein: ASTEGGLNTEAF
J gene: TRBJ2-3; V gene: TRBV29-1; CDR3 protein: SVGQISTDTQY
J gene: TRBJ1-2; V gene: TRBV6-5; CDR3 protein: ASSYSPRTGTHYT
J gene: TRBJ2-1; V gene: TRBV5-1; CDR3 protein: ASSSVPGQSNEQF
J gene: TRBJ2-5; V gene: TRBV2; CDR3 protein: ASETPSARNQETRY
J gene: TRBJ2-1; V gene: TRBV5-1; CDR3 protein: ASSPGGTHELHEQF
J gene: TRBJ1-2; V gene: TRBV20-1; CDR3 protein: SARGHRGLDYGYT
J gene: TRBJ2-7; V gene: TRBV9; CDR3 protein: ASSVDSSGRWEQY
J gene: TRBJ2-3; V gene: TRBV23-1; CDR3 protein: ASSQSPRAGDTQY
J gene: TRBJ2-2; V gene: TRBV7-9; CDR3 protein: ASSLQGNAGELF
J gene: TRBJ1-4; V gene: TRBV6-1; CDR3 protein: ASDGGGGGEKLF
J gene: TRBJ2-1; V gene: TRBV5-1; CDR3 protein: ASSLNLGSWNEQF
J gene: TRBJ2-5; V gene: TRBV7-2; CDR3 protein: ASGRGRRETQY
J gene: TRBJ2-7; V gene: TRBV7-8; CDR3 protein: ASRGHNSYEQY
J gene: TRBJ1-1; V gene: TRBV2; CDR3 protein: ASSEGGSTEAF
J gene: TRBJ1-1; V gene: TRBV18; CDR3 protein: ASSPSSRKNTEAF
J gene: TRBJ2-2; V gene: TRBV5-1; CDR3 protein: ASSSGQGRAGELF
J gene: TRBJ2-2; V gene: TRBV7-6; CDR3 protein: ASSRGQGSTGELF
J gene: TRBJ2-2; V gene: TRBV6-1; CDR3 protein: ASSVFQGAETGELF
J gene: TRBJ2-1; V gene: TRBV24-1; CDR3 protein: ATSDTGQGYNEQF
J gene: TRBJ2-1; V gene: TRBV2; CDR3 protein: ASSLLYGEQF
J gene: TRBJ2-1; V gene: TRBV18; CDR3 protein: ASSPGGGAGEQF